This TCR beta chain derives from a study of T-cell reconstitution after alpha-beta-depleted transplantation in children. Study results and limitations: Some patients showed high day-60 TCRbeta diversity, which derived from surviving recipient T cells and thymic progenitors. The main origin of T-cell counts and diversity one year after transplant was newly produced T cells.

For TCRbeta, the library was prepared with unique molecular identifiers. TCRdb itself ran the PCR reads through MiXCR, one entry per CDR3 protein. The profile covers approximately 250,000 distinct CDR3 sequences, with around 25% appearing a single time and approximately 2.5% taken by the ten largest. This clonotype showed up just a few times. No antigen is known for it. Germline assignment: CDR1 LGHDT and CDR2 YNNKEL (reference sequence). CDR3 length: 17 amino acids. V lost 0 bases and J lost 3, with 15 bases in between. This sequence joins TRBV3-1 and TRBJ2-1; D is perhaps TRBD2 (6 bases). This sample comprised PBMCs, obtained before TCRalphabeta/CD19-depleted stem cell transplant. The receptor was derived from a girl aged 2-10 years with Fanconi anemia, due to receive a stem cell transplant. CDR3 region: CASSQEGVAEVYNEQFF. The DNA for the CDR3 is TGTGCCAGCAGCCAAGAGGGGGTAGCGGAAGTCTACAATGAGCAGTTCTTC.